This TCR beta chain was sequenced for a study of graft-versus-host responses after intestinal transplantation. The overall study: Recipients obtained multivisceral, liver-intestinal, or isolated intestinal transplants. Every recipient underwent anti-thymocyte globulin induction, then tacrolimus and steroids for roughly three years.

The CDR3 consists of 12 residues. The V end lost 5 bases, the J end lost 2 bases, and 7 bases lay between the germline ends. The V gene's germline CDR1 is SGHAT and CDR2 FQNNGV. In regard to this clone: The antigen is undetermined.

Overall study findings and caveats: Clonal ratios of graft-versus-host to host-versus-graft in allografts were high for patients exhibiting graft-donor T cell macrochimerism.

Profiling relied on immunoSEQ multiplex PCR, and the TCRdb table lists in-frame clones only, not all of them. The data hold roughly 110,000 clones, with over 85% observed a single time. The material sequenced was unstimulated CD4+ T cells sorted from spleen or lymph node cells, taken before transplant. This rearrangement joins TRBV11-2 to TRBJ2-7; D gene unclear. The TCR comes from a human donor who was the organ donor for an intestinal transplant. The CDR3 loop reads CASSDPTYEQYF. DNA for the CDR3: TGTGCCAGCAGCGATCCAACCTACGAGCAGTACTTC.